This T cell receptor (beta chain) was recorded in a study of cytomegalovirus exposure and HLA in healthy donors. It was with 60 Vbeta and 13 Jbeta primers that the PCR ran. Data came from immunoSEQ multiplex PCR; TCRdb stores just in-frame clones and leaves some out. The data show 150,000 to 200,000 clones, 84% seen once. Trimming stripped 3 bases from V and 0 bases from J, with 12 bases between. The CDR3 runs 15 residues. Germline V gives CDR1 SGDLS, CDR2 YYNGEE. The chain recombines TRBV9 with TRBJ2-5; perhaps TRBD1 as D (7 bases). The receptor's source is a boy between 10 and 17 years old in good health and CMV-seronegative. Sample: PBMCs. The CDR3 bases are TGTGCCAGCAGCGGCGGGACAGCCAACCAAGAGACCCAGTACTTC. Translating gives CASSGGTANQETQYF.